This TCR beta chain stems from a study of molecular identifiers for immune sequencing clone quantification. Study results and limitations: Under 1% of molecules in naive cells, but over 98% of effector molecules, belonged to clones above 20 RNA copies.

The CDR3 is made up of 14 amino acids. Trimming left V 4 bases short and J 5 bases short, with 11 bases between. Germline V lookup: CDR1 SEHNR, CDR2 FQNEAQ (reference sequence). TCRdb itself ran the PCR reads through MiXCR, one entry per CDR3 protein. The sample has approximately 20,000 distinct CDR3 sequences; about 21% are singletons. As for this clonotype: Its antigen is undetermined.

V and J are TRBV7-9 and TRBJ2-2; D is undetermined. The sample consisted of naive CD8+ T cells from blood, with Jurkat cell RNA spiked in. Subset specified: FACS-sorted CD8+CD4-CCR7+CD45RA+ naive T cells. The TCR was taken from a human donor in good health. Some libraries in this study had Jurkat cell RNA spiked in. CDR3 in DNA: TGTGCCAGCAGCTCTTCAGTTGCTACCGGGGAGCTGTTTTTT. As protein: CASSSSVATGELFF.